The present T cell receptor beta chain was sequenced within a study of CD4 T cells in relation to SARS-CoV-2 and coronaviruses. Turning to the study itself: PBMCs were cultured with antigen for roughly nine days before TCR beta sequencing. Study-level results: SARS-CoV-2-driven expansion was significantly weaker in crossreactive than monoreactive clones.

The V end lost 2 bases, the J end lost 1 base, and 4 bases lay between the germline ends. CDR1 and CDR2 (germline): SQVTM, ANQGSEA. This CDR3 has 12 amino acids. 90,000 to 100,000 naive or memory CD4+ cells were cultured with CEF peptides for roughly 10 days. Comment on this clone: The antigen remains undetermined.

Method: immunoSEQ multiplex PCR; TCRdb's copy keeps in-frame clones and lacks some. The sample lists just over 35,000 clones; roughly 82% were seen once. The gene calls are TRBV29-1 and TRBJ2-3; D not certain. This sequence was found in an adult with COVID-19. Material for sequencing was memory CD4+ T cells from PBMCs, cultured in vitro. This CDR3 is CSVEQGTDTQYF. The DNA for the CDR3 is TGCAGCGTTGAACAGGGCACAGATACGCAGTATTTT.